This T cell receptor beta chain is drawn from a study of blood T cell repertoires in COVID-19 (dated by TCRdb to about 2020). Regarding the research as a whole: Collaborator samples came from the United States, Italy and Spain and covered acute and convalescent phases of COVID-19. The material from the prospective study consisted of cDNA or gDNA derived from T cells, B-cell-depleted T cells, or PBMCs. Deeply sampled blood TCRbeta repertoires from subjects exposed to, actively infected with, or recovered from COVID-19 were included in the dataset. The repertoires were released in a freely available public database intended as a resource for research on the immune response to SARS-CoV-2. The samples were drawn from the first 160 participants of the ongoing ImmuneRACE study and from 950 to 1,500 subjects provided by 6 global collaborators. Nearly every sample came with metadata listing a de-identified subject ID, COVID-19 status, age in years and sex. Where available, HLA class I and class II types were taken from metadata supplied by the sample provider and were not determined by assay-based typing.

At one collaborating source in Seattle, patients were enrolled during active infection and were followed longitudinally through the course of disease. Each collaborating institution followed its own protocols to collect whole blood in K2EDTA tubes. For TCRbeta analysis, collaborators shipped samples as frozen whole blood, isolated PBMCs, or DNA extracted from either of those sample types. Comment on this clone: Its antigen remains undetermined. Base quality data are lacking; no much larger clone is found one base away.

What the work shows at the level of the full study, not this receptor alone: How much clinical and demographic metadata was included differed by source and by participant, and the metadata was provided uncurated.

TCRbeta CDR3 regions were amplified from genomic DNA using the immunoSEQ Assay, a bias-controlled multiplex PCR. For the original study's pipeline: The number of nucleated cells in each sample was estimated from the amplification of reference gene primers within the assay. To quantify the absolute abundance of each unique TCRbeta CDR3 rearrangement, sequence reads were collapsed and filtered. For each sample, productive Simpson clonality was calculated by taking the square root of Simpson's diversity index across productive rearrangements. Entries here come from immuneACCESS through TCRdb and include only in-frame sequences with V and J called. Some clones fail to appear in such tables; in the studies checked, an unresolved V gene covers under half of the shortfall, and the cause of the remainder is unknown. The V and J calls and clone size were taken over from that table, and D and trimming were inferred from the DNA. For this sample there are more than 200,000 clones; about 87% appear just once. Of the sample, 5.2% is held by the ten largest clones.

The CDR3, cysteine through phenylalanine, is 14 amino acids long. The CDR3 DNA has 42 bases and is translated from base 1. The germline V gene gives CDR1 as MDHEN and CDR2 as SYDVKM. The junction shows trimming of 6 bases on V and 2 bases on J, plus 13 bases between the germline ends. The receptor comes from a woman in her sixties or seventies with COVID-19, enrolled during active disease. The sequencing sample was made of peripheral blood. The chain is assembled from TRBV28 and TRBJ1-2; there is no confident call for the D gene. The CDR3 reads as follows: CASSRGGRNYGYTF. The DNA sequence follows: TGTGCCAGCAGCCGGGGAGGCCGCAACTATGGCTACACCTTC.